The sequence of this T cell receptor (beta chain) was determined in a study of T cell responses to AZD1222 COVID-19 vaccine. The protocol was immunoSEQ multiplex PCR, while the TCRdb copy is restricted to in-frame clones and leaves out a portion. The sample has under 150,000 clones, approximately 90% seen once. The CDR3 consists of 14 residues. Losses at the gene ends were 2 bases for V and 7 bases for J; bases not matched to a gene: 1. Germline V CDR1 and CDR2: LGHDT, YNNKEL (reference sequence). The J gene is TRBJ1-6, the V gene TRBV3-1 (or the pseudogene TRBV3-2), with 8 bases that match TRBD1. The receptor comes from an adult who received the AZD1222 COVID-19 vaccine. The input for sequencing was peripheral blood, taken 28 days after the second AZD1222 dose. CDR3 sequence (DNA): TGTGCCAGCAGCCAATGGGACAGGAATTCACCCCTCCACTTT. This codes for CASSQWDRNSPLHF.